The clone carrying this TCR beta chain turned up a few times. Other DNA sequences from this sample encode an identical CDR3 as well. The record originates from a study of metastatic and nonmetastatic thyroid tumors. From the PCR reads, TCRdb re-called clones with MiXCR. There are under 25,000 clones in the sample; 22% occur only once, and about 7.4% lies in the top ten. V lost 5 bases and J lost 3, with 15 bases in between. The CDR3 consists of 15 residues. Each patient went into thyroid surgery without having received any treatment. Sequenced: adjacent normal tissue. This chain uses TRBV12-3 or TRBV12-4 with TRBJ2-3; possible D gene TRBD1, 5 bases. The TCR originated in a female donor with papillary thyroid cancer or a benign thyroid nodule (not recorded which). Some clones in this sample may be carry-over from other donors' samples. The CDR3 loop reads CASSPLGLSTDTQYF. CDR3 bases: TGTGCCAGCAGTCCTTTGGGGCTCTCAACAGATACGCAGTATTTT.